This T cell receptor (beta chain) was obtained from a study of blood T cell repertoires in COVID-19 (TCRdb year 2020). Turning to the overall study: The collaborator samples originated in the United States, Italy and Spain and spanned the acute and convalescent phases of COVID-19. The dataset comprised deeply sampled blood TCRbeta repertoires from subjects exposed to, actively infected with, or recovered from COVID-19. Samples were obtained from the ongoing ImmuneRACE study (first 160 participants) and from approximately 1,200 subjects provided by 6 global collaborators. The repertoires were released in a freely available public database meant as a resource for research on the immune response to SARS-CoV-2. The sample metadata nearly always contained a de-identified subject ID, COVID-19 status, age in years and sex. The material from the prospective study consisted of cDNA or gDNA derived from T cells, B-cell-depleted T cells, or PBMCs. Where HLA class I and class II types were available, the types were taken from metadata supplied by the sample provider, not from assay-based typing.

TCRbeta CDR3 regions were amplified from genomic DNA using the immunoSEQ Assay, a bias-controlled multiplex PCR. As for the original processing: The number of nucleated cells in each sample was estimated by amplification of reference gene primers within the assay. To quantify the absolute abundance of each unique TCRbeta CDR3 rearrangement, sequence reads were collapsed and filtered. Productive Simpson clonality was computed per sample as the square root of Simpson's diversity index over productive rearrangements. In TCRdb, the immuneACCESS table is reduced to in-frame sequences with V and J assigned. These tables do not hold every clone; where another copy was compared, an unresolved V gene accounts for under half, and the others remain unexplained. V, J and clone size are taken as reported in that table, and D and trimming were inferred from the DNA itself. Recorded for this sample are over 85,000 clones; approximately 87% of them occurred a single time. The ten largest clones capture 15% of the sample.

What the authors observed across the whole study: The amount of clinical and demographic metadata varied by source and participant and was provided uncurated.

Whole blood was collected in K2EDTA tubes by collaborating institutions according to the institutions' own protocols. For TCRbeta analysis, collaborators shipped samples in one of three forms: frozen whole blood, isolated PBMCs, or DNA extracted from either of those sample types. Including cysteine and phenylalanine, the CDR3 has 15 amino acids. Here the CDR3 DNA is all that survives: 45 bases in frame from base 1. The junction shows trimming of 0 bases on V and 3 bases on J, plus 12 bases between the germline ends. The germline V gene (reference sequence) yields LNHDA for CDR1 and SQIVND for CDR2. In this sample, this clone turned up once. It lacks a known antigen. No much larger clone exists at a distance of one base, and base qualities are not known.

Sequenced material: peripheral blood. The rearranged segments are TRBV19 and TRBJ2-7; D gene: possibly TRBD2, on 5 matching bases. This receptor was identified in a human donor in a cohort sampled during active COVID-19. The nucleotides are TGTGCCAGTAGTATAGATGACACTAGAATCTACGAGCAGTACTTC. Its translation is CASSIDDTRIYEQYF.